This T cell receptor (beta chain) was profiled in a study of cytomegalovirus exposure and HLA in healthy donors. Overall study findings and caveats: When analyzed later, a missense DCLRE1C variant was found to be linked to TCR beta V- and J-gene trimming. There were reportedly fewer N-insertions in an Asian-associated ancestry cluster than the approximately 670-donor mean, in a later analysis.

Unmatched junction bases numbered 4, after V lost 4 bases and J lost 2 bases. The germline V gene encodes CDR1 SGHTA and CDR2 FQGNSA. The CDR3 runs to 14 residues. Concerning this clone itself: Its antigen is undetermined.

The PCR employed 60 Vbeta primers together with 13 Jbeta primers. Profiled with immunoSEQ multiplex PCR; TCRdb holds only in-frame clones, not every one. The sample consists of about 160,000 clones, approximately 84% of them appearing once. This sequence joins TRBV7-2 and TRBJ1-1, with 7 positions matching TRBD1. The sequence derives from a male donor in good health and CMV-seropositive. Sequenced: PBMCs. CDR3 sequence reads: CASSSRGGNTEAFF. The CDR3 nucleotides are TGTGCCAGCAGCTCCAGAGGGGGCAACACTGAAGCTTTCTTT.